This TCR beta chain is drawn from a study of shared T cell receptors in the human thymus. CDR1 is SGHAT and CDR2 is FQNNGV in the germline V gene. V dropped 4 bases and J dropped 4 bases, with 12 bases sitting between them. The CDR3 contains 14 residues. TCRdb's table, derived via immunoSEQ multiplex PCR, lists solely in-frame clones and lacks some. In the table there are about 380,000 clones, 85% to 95% of which are singletons. The source material was thymocytes. The TCR comes from a human donor. V usage is TRBV11-2 and J usage is TRBJ2-3, with D tentatively TRBD2 (6 bases). The CDR3 region is CASSSPASADTQYF. CDR3 in DNA: TGTGCCAGCAGCTCCCCGGCTAGCGCAGATACGCAGTATTTT.